This T cell receptor (beta chain) was documented in a study of cytomegalovirus exposure and HLA in healthy donors. Study-level results: A cluster of highly shared sequence variants was likely a sequencing artifact. It was only CMV serostatus that was available as immune exposure information. Generally TCR sequences proved uncommon, though certain public TCRs appeared in numerous donors. Investigators reported over 150 TCR beta chains as tied to cytomegalovirus.

The CDR3 extends over 15 amino acids. CDR1 and CDR2 (germline): MDHEN, SYDVKM. Between the trimmed V and J ends, which lost 7 bases and 0 bases, there was a span of 13 bases. Primers: 60 Vbeta forward and 13 Jbeta reverse. The protocol was immunoSEQ multiplex PCR, while the TCRdb copy is restricted to in-frame clones and leaves out a portion. The table has some 220,000 clones, 70% to 85% seen once; the top ten hold 0.55% to 0.7%. Of note for this clone: The antigen is unknown.

The gene calls are TRBV28 and TRBJ1-5, with D perhaps TRBD1 (5 bases). The TCR sequence derives from a middle-aged woman in good health and CMV-seronegative. Source material: PBMCs. CDR3 sequence: CASMEGTYSNQPQHF. The CDR3 bases are TGTGCCAGCATGGAAGGGACTTATAGCAATCAGCCCCAGCATTTT.